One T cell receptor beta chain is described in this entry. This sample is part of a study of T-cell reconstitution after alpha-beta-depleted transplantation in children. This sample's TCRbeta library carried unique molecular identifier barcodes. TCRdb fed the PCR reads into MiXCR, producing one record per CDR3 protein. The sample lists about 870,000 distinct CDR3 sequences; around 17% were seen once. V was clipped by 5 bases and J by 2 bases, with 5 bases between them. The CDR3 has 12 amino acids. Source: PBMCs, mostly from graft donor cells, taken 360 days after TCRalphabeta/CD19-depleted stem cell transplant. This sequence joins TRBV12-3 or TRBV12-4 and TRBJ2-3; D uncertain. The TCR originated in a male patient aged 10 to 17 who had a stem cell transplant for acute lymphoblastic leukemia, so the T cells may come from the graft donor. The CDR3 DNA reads TGTGCCAGCAGTCACAACACAGATACGCAGTATTTT. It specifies CASSHNTDTQYF.